This is a list of T cell receptor beta chains from one sample in a study of blood T cell repertoires in COVID-19. TCRdb's copy holds only in-frame clones and misses some; the assay was immunoSEQ multiplex PCR. The table records over 150,000 clones, roughly 80% of them present only once. The sequenced sample consisted of peripheral blood. The source of these receptors is a man younger than 35 with active or convalescent COVID-19. Both conserved end residues are part of each CDR3. D genes are given only for firm matches. Clone size appears in some rows only: once, few, many, or a class for an expanded clone.

TRBV20-1	TRBJ2-7	-	TRBD1	CSASAGTGRAYEQYF	TGCAGTGCTAGTGCCGGGACAGGGAGAGCTTACGAGCAGTACTTC
TRBV7-2	TRBJ1-1	-	-	CASSLGGGRKAEAFF	TGTGCCAGCAGCTTAGGCGGGGGGAGGAAGGCTGAAGCTTTCTTT
TRBV2	TRBJ1-5	-	TRBD1	CASSAGQGGNQPQHF	TGTGCCAGCAGTGCAGGACAGGGAGGCAATCAGCCCCAGCATTTT
TRBV16	TRBJ1-1	many	-	CASSRAGLSAEAFF	TGTGCCAGCAGCCGAGCAGGGTTGAGCGCTGAAGCTTTCTTT
TRBV15	TRBJ2-3	-	-	CATSRTAYTDTQYF	TGTGCCACCAGCAGGACAGCATACACAGATACGCAGTATTTT
TRBV4-2	TRBJ1-6	-	-	CASSQAWDFNSPLHF	TGTGCCAGCAGCCAAGCCTGGGACTTCAATTCACCCCTCCACTTT
TRBV5-5	TRBJ2-3	-	-	CASSRDTDTQYF	TGTGCCAGCAGCCGAGACACAGATACGCAGTATTTT
TRBV19	TRBJ1-5	-	-	CASNIGGNRYQPQHF	TGTGCCAGTAACATCGGAGGGAATAGGTATCAGCCCCAGCATTTT
TRBV5-1	TRBJ2-7	-	TRBD2	CASSTGGWEGYEQYF	TGCGCCAGCAGCACCGGCGGTTGGGAGGGCTACGAGCAGTACTTC
TRBV25-1	TRBJ2-3	-	TRBD2	CASSEWGSGRVTDTQYF	TGTGCCAGCAGTGAATGGGGGAGCGGGAGGGTTACAGATACGCAGTATTTT
TRBV28	TRBJ1-4	-	TRBD1	CASSKGGREKLFF	TGTGCCAGCAGTAAAGGGGGCCGGGAAAAACTGTTTTTT
TRBV29-1	TRBJ1-3	-	-	CSVSPGGSGNTIYF	TGCAGCGTTTCTCCGGGAGGGTCTGGAAACACCATATATTTT
TRBV24-1	TRBJ2-1	-	TRBD2	CATSVSGGVNEQFF	TGTGCCACCAGTGTGTCGGGAGGTGTCAATGAGCAGTTCTTC